This TCR beta chain was recorded in a study of OX40 agonist ivuxolimab in advanced cancers. Looking at the study overall: The drug used for patients, ivuxolimab, was an agonistic anti-OX40 (CD134) antibody. Of the patients, three showed partial responses, one with hepatocellular carcinoma and two with cutaneous melanoma.

Profiling relied on immunoSEQ multiplex PCR, and the TCRdb table lists in-frame clones only, not all of them. The profile shows 15,000 to 20,000 clones, 64% of them singletons. CDR3 length: 13 residues. Per germline, CDR1 LGHNA and CDR2 YSLEER. Trimming removed 0 bases from V and 6 bases from J, with 7 bases in between. The chain links TRBV4-3 to TRBJ2-3; no clear D gene. The sequence was obtained from an adult with an advanced solid tumor such as melanoma, head and neck, liver or kidney cancer. The sequencing here drew on CD4+ or CD8+ T cells sorted from blood, taken in a trial of the OX40 agonist ivuxolimab. The CDR3 loop reads CASSQDNGDTQYF. The CDR3 DNA reads as TGCGCCAGCAGCCAAGACAACGGGGATACGCAGTATTTT.